This entry describes one T cell receptor (beta chain). This CDR3 comprises 15 residues. Germline CDR1 is SGHAT and CDR2 is FQNNGV. Trimming removed 2 bases from V and 4 bases from J; junction bases left unmatched: 5. Enrolled during active infection, Seattle patients were then followed longitudinally. The data stem from a study of blood T cell repertoires in COVID-19. As for the study in general: COVID-19 samples from acute and convalescent phases originated in the United States, Italy and Spain. PBMCs, B-cell-depleted T cells, or T cells were the source of the cDNA or gDNA that made up the material.

Per the original methods: The assay estimated nucleated cells by amplifying reference gene primers. The data were produced by immunoSEQ multiplex PCR, yet TCRdb's version contains in-frame clones alone and is incomplete. The V and J calls and clone size were taken over from that table, and D and trimming were inferred from the DNA. The data show about 50,000 clones, approximately 80% seen once. This sequence was found in a woman older than 75 with COVID-19, enrolled during active disease. Sequenced: peripheral blood. The rearrangement uses TRBV11-2 and TRBJ2-7; 10 positions agree with TRBD2. The CDR3 bases are TGTGCCAGCAGCTTACTAGCGGGAGTTGGTTACGAGCAGTACTTC. Encoded protein: CASSLLAGVGYEQYF.